The entry below describes one TCR beta chain. The record originates from a study of blood T cell repertoires in COVID-19. Whole-study context: In each case, the material was cDNA or gDNA derived from T cells, B-cell-depleted T cells, or PBMCs.

Generated by immunoSEQ multiplex PCR, the TCRdb table keeps only in-frame clones and is missing some. Here the sample spans hundreds of thousands of clones, roughly 88% being singletons. Germline CDR1 reads SEHNR; CDR2 reads FQNEAQ (reference sequence). This CDR3 spans 12 amino acids. The germline V and J ends were trimmed by 5 bases and 5 bases, with 9 bases remaining between them. Seattle's cohort entered during active infection and was followed longitudinally. Sequencing was carried out using peripheral blood. The source is a woman aged 70-85 years with COVID-19, enrolled during active disease. The V gene is TRBV7-9, the J gene TRBJ1-1; D is unclear. CDR3 sequence (DNA): TGTGCCAGCAGCCTACTAAGGACTGAAGCTTTCTTT. The encoded protein is CASSLLRTEAFF.